This TCR beta chain was captured in a study of post-analysis software for immune sequencing data. Study-wide points: People with multiple sclerosis had a significantly lower normalized Chao1 diversity than controls did. Controls had lower frequencies than patients of about 5 TRBV segments, which included TRBV5-6, TRBV5-1 and TRBV20-1.

Presence of unique molecular identifiers characterized the TCR beta cDNA libraries. TCRdb independently ran MiXCR on the PCR reads; one entry per CDR3 protein. The top ten hold around an eighth of the sample, which has 380,000 or so distinct CDR3 sequences, around 33% seen once. This CDR3 region has 15 residues. In germline, CDR1 is LNHNV, CDR2 YYDKDF (reference sequence). V lost 5 bases and J lost 0, with 13 bases in between. On this clonotype: The antigen remains undetermined.

Sequenced: blood. The clonotype was recovered from a girl aged 10-17 years with multiple sclerosis. The chain joins TRBV15 to TRBJ2-5; D possibly corresponds to TRBD2 (6 bases). CDR3 residues: CATSSTREYQETQYF. The CDR3 DNA is TGTGCCACCAGCTCAACCCGGGAGTACCAAGAGACCCAGTACTTC.